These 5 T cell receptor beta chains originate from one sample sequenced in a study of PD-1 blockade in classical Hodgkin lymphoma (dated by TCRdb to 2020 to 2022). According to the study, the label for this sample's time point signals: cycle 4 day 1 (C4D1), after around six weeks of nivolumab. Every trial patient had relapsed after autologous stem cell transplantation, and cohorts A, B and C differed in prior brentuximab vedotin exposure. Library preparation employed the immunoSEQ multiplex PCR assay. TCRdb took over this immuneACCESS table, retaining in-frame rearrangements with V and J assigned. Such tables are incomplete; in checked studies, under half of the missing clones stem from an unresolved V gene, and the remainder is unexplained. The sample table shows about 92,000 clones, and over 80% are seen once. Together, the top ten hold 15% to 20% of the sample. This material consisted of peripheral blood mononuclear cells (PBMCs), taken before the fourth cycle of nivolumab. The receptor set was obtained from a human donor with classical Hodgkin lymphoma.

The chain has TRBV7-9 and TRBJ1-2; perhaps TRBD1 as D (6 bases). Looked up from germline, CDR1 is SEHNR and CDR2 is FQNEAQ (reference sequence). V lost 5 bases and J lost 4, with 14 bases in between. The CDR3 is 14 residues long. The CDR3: CASSPTGQPYGYTF. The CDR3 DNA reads TGTGCCAGCAGCCCAACCGGACAGCCCTATGGCTACACCTTC. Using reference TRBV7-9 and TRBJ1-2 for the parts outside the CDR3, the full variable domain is DTGVSQNPRHKITKRGQNVTFRCDPISEHNRLYWYRQTLGQGPEFLTYFQNEAQLEKSRLLSDRFSAERPKGSFSTLEIQRTEQGDSAMYLCASSPTGQPYGYTFGSGTRLTVV.

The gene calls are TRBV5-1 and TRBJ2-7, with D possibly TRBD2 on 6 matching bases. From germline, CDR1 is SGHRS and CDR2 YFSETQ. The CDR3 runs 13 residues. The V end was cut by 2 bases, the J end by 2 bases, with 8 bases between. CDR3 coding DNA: TGCGCCAGCAGCTTTAGCGGAACCTACGAGCAGTACTTC. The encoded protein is CASSFSGTYEQYF.

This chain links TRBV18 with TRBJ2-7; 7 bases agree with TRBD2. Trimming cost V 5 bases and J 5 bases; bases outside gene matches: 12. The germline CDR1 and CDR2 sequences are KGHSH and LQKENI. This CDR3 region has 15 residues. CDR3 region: CASSALAGDTHEQYF. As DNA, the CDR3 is TGTGCCAGCTCAGCCCTGGCGGGAGATACCCACGAGCAGTACTTC.

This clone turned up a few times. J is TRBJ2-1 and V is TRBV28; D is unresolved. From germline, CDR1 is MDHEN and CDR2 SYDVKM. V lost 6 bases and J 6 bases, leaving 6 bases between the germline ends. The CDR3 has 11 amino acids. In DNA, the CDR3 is TGTGCCAGCAGGGAGTTCAATGAGCAGTTCTTC. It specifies CASREFNEQFF.

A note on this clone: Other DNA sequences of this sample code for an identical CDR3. The CDR3 nucleotides read TGCAGCGTTGGGACGGTCAGGGGAGATACGCAGTATTTT. Protein sequence: CSVGTVRGDTQYF. The V and J genes are TRBV29-1 and TRBJ2-3, with a weak D call TRBD1 (6 bases). V lost 4 bases to trimming and J lost 5 bases, with 13 bases between them. The CDR3 extends over 13 amino acids. From germline, CDR1 is SQVTM and CDR2 ANQGSEA.